This T cell receptor beta chain was captured in a study of T-cell memory formation after mild COVID-19. General study results and limits: Memory from before infection featured some responding clones, which suggests cross-reactive memory joined. Researchers could not confirm that second-wave clones peaking on day 37 targeted SARS-CoV-2.

TCRdb analysed the 5' RACE reads with MiXCR anew, one entry per CDR3 protein. This table holds about 340,000 distinct CDR3 sequences, 20% to 25% found once. Only a few counts were recorded for this clonotype. No antigen is known for it. The CDR3 has 16 amino acids. Trimming removed 7 bases from V and 3 bases from J; junction bases left unmatched: 7. This receptor was obtained from a man between 18 and 35 years old who had mild COVID-19 (a few samples of this study predate the infection). Cell type and time point are not known. Sequenced: PBMCs or a T cell subset sorted from them (not recorded which). J is TRBJ2-5 and V is TRBV12-3 or TRBV12-4; 14 bases are a match to TRBD2. CDR3 loop: CASTGTSGGEKETQYF. The DNA of the CDR3 is TGTGCCAGCACCGGGACTAGCGGGGGTGAAAAAGAGACCCAGTACTTC.